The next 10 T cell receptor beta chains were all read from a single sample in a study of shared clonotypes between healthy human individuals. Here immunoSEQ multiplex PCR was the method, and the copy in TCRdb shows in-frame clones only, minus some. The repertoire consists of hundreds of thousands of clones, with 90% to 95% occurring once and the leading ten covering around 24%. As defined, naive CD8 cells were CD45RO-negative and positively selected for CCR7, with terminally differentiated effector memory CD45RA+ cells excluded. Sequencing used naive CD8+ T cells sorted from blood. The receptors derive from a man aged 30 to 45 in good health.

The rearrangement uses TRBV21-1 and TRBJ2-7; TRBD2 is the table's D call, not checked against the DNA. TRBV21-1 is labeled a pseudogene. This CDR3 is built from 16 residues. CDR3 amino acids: CASSRGAGQGTHEQYF. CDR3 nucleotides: TGTGCCAGCAGCCGCGGGGCTGGGCAGGGAACTCACGAGCAGTACTTC.

As DNA, the CDR3 is TGTGCCAGCCCCCTAAGGTCGAAAAAAAAACTGTTTTTT. Translation: CASPLRSKKKLFF. This sequence joins TRBV9 and TRBJ1-4; D is unresolved. From germline, CDR1 is SGDLS and CDR2 YYNGEE. The V end lost 7 bases, the J end lost 9 bases, and 16 bases lay between the germline ends. There are 13 residues in the CDR3. Complete variable domain (other parts from reference TRBV9 and TRBJ1-4): DSGVTQTPKHLITATGQRVTLRCSPRSGDLSVYWYQQSLDQGLQFLIQYYNGEERAKGNILERFSAQQFPDLHSELNLSSLELGDSALYFCASPLRSKKKLFFGSGTQLSVL.

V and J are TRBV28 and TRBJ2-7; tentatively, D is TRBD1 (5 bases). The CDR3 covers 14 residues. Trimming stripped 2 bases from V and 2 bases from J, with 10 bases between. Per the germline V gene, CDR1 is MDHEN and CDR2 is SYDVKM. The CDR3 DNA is TGTGCCAGCAGTTTAGACGACAGAACCTACGAGCAGTACTTC. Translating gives CASSLDDRTYEQYF.

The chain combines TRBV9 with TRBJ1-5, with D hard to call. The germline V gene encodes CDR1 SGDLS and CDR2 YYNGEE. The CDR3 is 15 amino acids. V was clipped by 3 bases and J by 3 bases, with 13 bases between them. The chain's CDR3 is CASSAGLRINQPQHF. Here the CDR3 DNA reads TGTGCCAGCAGCGCTGGACTGCGGATCAATCAGCCCCAGCATTTT.

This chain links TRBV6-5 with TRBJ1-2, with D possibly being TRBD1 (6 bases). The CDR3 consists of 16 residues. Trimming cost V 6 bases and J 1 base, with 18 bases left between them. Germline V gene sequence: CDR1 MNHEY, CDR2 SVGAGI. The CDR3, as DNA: TGTGCCAGCAGCTACACGGGTGGGGGGCGTAACTATGGCTACACCTTC. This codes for CASSYTGGGRNYGYTF.

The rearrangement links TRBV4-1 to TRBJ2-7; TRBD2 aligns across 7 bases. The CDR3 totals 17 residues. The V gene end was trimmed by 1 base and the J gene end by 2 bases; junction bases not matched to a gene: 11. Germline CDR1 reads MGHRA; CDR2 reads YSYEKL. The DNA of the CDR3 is TGCGCCAGCAGCCAAGTCCAATCAGCGGGAAGGGCCTACGAGCAGTACTTC. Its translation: CASSQVQSAGRAYEQYF.

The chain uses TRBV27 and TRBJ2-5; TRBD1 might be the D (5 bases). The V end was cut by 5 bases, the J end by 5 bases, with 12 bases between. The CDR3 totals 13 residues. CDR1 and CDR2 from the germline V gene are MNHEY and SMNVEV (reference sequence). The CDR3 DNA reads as TGTGCCAGCAGTGGGTCAGGGAAGGAGACCCAGTACTTC. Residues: CASSGSGKETQYF.

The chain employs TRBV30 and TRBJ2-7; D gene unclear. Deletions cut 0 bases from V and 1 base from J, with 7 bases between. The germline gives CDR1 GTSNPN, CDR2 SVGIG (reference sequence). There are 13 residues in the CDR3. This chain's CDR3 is CAWSVGRSYEQYF. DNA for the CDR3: TGTGCCTGGAGTGTGGGTCGATCCTACGAGCAGTACTTC.

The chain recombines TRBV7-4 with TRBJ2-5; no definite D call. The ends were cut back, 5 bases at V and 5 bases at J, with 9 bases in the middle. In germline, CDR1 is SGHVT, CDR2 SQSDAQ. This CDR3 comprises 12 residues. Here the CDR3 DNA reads TGTGCCAGCAGCCAGTACGCTGAGACCCAGTACTTC. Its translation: CASSQYAETQYF. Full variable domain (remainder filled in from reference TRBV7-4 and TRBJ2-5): GAGVSQSPRYKVAKRGRDVALRCDSISGHVTLYWYRQTLGQGSEVLTYSQSDAQRDKSGRPSGRFSAERPERSVSTLKIQRTEQGDSAVYLCASSQYAETQYFGPGTRLLVL.

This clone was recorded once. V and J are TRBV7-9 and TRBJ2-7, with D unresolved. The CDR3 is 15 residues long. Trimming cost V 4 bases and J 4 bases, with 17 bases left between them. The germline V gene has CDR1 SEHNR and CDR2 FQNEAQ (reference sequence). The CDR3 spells CASSSWTWGSYEQYF. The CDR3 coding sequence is TGTGCCAGCAGCTCTTGGACCTGGGGTTCATACGAGCAGTACTTC.